This TCR beta chain was recorded in a study of blood T cell repertoires in COVID-19. Participants' reported clinical history set cohort assignment. Profiled with immunoSEQ multiplex PCR; TCRdb holds only in-frame clones, not every one. The sample has under 200,000 clones, 82% seen once; the top ten hold 5.2%. The CDR3 totals 15 residues. From germline, CDR1 is MNHEY and CDR2 SVGAGI. V lost 6 bases, J lost 0 bases, and 5 bases stayed unmatched. The chain has TRBV6-5 and TRBJ2-1; 7 bases fit TRBD1. The TCR was taken from an older woman with acute COVID-19. The sequenced material came from PBMCs or T cells enriched from blood (not recorded which). In DNA form, the CDR3 reads TGTGCCAGCAGCTCCTCAGGGGGCTCCTACAATGAGCAGTTCTTC. Protein product: CASSSSGGSYNEQFF.